One sample yielded the 30 T cell receptor beta chains listed below, sequenced in a study of T cell changes during pregnancy in multiple sclerosis (dated by TCRdb to between 2017 and 2020). Library prep was done by the immunoSEQ multiplex PCR assay. TCRdb took this table from immuneACCESS and kept in-frame rearrangements with V and J called. Such tables lack part of the clones; where checked against another copy, unresolved V genes explain under half of the gap, and the rest is unexplained. The sample data list under 150,000 clones, and roughly 97% of these were observed just once. Over 0.35% of the sample is in the top ten clones. The specimen was peripheral blood, collected after pregnancy. The receptors derive from a female donor with multiple sclerosis, enrolled in a pregnancy study.

V usage is TRBV19 and J usage is TRBJ2-1; perhaps TRBD1 as D (6 bases). This CDR3 spans 13 amino acids. V gave up 10 bases and J gave up 4 bases, with 14 bases separating them. Germline CDR1 LNHDA, CDR2 SQIVND (reference sequence). DNA of the CDR3: TGTGCCACCCACGCAGGGGCATACAATGAGCAGTTCTTC. Translating gives CATHAGAYNEQFF.

The chain links TRBV5-5 to TRBJ1-4, with 11 bases fitting TRBD1. The V gene end was trimmed by 0 bases and the J gene end by 8 bases; junction bases not matched to a gene: 6. Germline CDR1 reads SGHKS; CDR2 reads YYEKEE (reference sequence). The CDR3 sequence is 16 residues long. The CDR3 nucleotides are TGTGCCAGCAGCTTGGCTTCGGGACAGGGGGAAGAAAAACTGTTTTTT. This codes for CASSLASGQGEEKLFF.

V and J are TRBV21-1 and TRBJ2-1; the table's D call, TRBD1, has no DNA check behind it. TRBV21-1 is labeled a pseudogene. The CDR3 loop spans 17 amino acids. The CDR3: CASSKVPLACSYNEQFF. The DNA for the CDR3 is TGTGCCAGCAGCAAAGTCCCTTTGGCCTGCTCCTACAATGAGCAGTTCTTC.

The CDR3 nucleotides are TGTGCCAGCTCACCTGGGGACAGGGATGGCTACACCTTC. It specifies CASSPGDRDGYTF. The V and J genes are TRBV18 and TRBJ1-2, with 9 bases that match TRBD1. CDR1 and CDR2 (germline): KGHSH, LQKENI. CDR3 length: 13 amino acids. Losses at the gene ends were 3 bases for V and 6 bases for J; bases not matched to a gene: 2.

As regards this clone: The identical CDR3 is also encoded by other nucleotide sequences in the sample. The chain links TRBV29-1 to TRBJ1-5; TRBD1 aligns across 8 bases. The trim removed 6 bases at V and 0 bases at J, leaving 4 bases unmatched. CDR1 and CDR2 from the germline V gene are SQVTM and ANQGSEA. The length of the CDR3 is 14 residues. CDR3 nucleotides: TGCAGCGTACTACAGGGGGATAGCAATCAGCCCCAGCATTTT. Its translation is CSVLQGDSNQPQHF.

The chain couples TRBV29-1 to TRBJ2-5, with TRBD1 matching over 9 bases. Germline lookup yields CDR1 SQVTM and CDR2 ANQGSEA. After removal of 6 bases from V and 5 bases from J, the junction contained 10 bases not matched to a gene. The CDR3 is 14 amino acids. The CDR3 protein is CSVAYRGRWETQYF. In DNA form, the CDR3 reads TGCAGCGTCGCCTACAGGGGGCGCTGGGAGACCCAGTACTTC.

The gene calls are TRBV7-8 and TRBJ2-5, with 11 bases matching TRBD1. The CDR3 runs 15 residues. Germline loops: CDR1 SGHVS, CDR2 FQNEAQ. With 2 bases clipped from V and 3 bases from J, the junction kept 2 bases outside the gene matches. The CDR3 nucleotides are TGTGCCAGCAGCTTATGGGACAGGGGGGAAGAGACCCAGTACTTC. Amino acids: CASSLWDRGEETQYF.

This clone was detected only once. V and J are TRBV7-9 and TRBJ2-7; TRBD2 is a possible D gene (6 bases). Germline CDR1 is SEHNR and CDR2 is FQNEAQ (reference sequence). This CDR3 is built from 16 residues. V was trimmed by 1 base and J by 5 bases, leaving 18 bases between them. The CDR3: CASSLDFGTSPHEQYF. The CDR3 nucleotides are TGTGCCAGCAGCTTAGATTTTGGTACTAGCCCCCACGAGCAGTACTTC.

The V and J genes are TRBV5-1 and TRBJ2-1; possibly TRBD2 for D (5 bases). The germline V and J ends were trimmed by 0 bases and 4 bases, with 17 bases remaining between them. CDR3 length: 17 amino acids. Germline V lookup: CDR1 SGHRS, CDR2 YFSETQ. CDR3 region: CASSLAPLAGGYNEQFF. DNA for the CDR3: TGCGCCAGCAGCTTGGCCCCCCTAGCCGGTGGGTACAATGAGCAGTTCTTC.

The rearrangement joins TRBV5-1 to TRBJ2-7, with TRBD2 identical over 7 bases. V dropped 3 bases and J dropped 0; count of bases not matched to a gene: 9. The CDR3 is 16 residues long. The V gene's germline CDR1 is SGHRS and CDR2 YFSETQ. CDR3 amino acids: CASSSNMGGASYEQYF. CDR3 nucleotides: TGCGCCAGCAGCTCGAATATGGGAGGGGCCTCCTACGAGCAGTACTTC.

This chain joins TRBV28 and TRBJ2-7; D may be TRBD2 (5 bases). The V and J ends lost 6 bases and 7 bases respectively, with 22 bases between them. CDR1 MDHEN and CDR2 SYDVKM come from the germline V gene. The CDR3 totals 15 residues. The CDR3 nucleotides are TGTGCCAGCAGCCACTCAGGACTCCCCTTTGGGGAGCAGTACTTC. Amino acids: CASSHSGLPFGEQYF.

This rearrangement joins TRBV29-1 to TRBJ1-1; tentatively, D is TRBD1 (5 bases). With 2 bases removed from V and 4 bases from J, the gap between germline ends came to 11 bases. CDR3 length: 13 residues. Germline CDR1 and CDR2: SQVTM and ANQGSEA. The CDR3: CSVETQGRTEAFF. Written as DNA, the CDR3 is TGCAGCGTTGAAACCCAGGGTCGCACTGAAGCTTTCTTT.

The rearrangement joins TRBV4-1 to TRBJ1-2, with D unresolved. The germline V gene encodes CDR1 MGHRA and CDR2 YSYEKL. The CDR3 runs 14 residues. The ends were cut back, 0 bases at V and 0 bases at J, with 5 bases in the middle. CDR3 in DNA: TGCGCCAGCAGCCAAGAGCAGGCTAACTATGGCTACACCTTC. Its translation is CASSQEQANYGYTF.

The chain couples TRBV19 to TRBJ2-1, with TRBD2 as a possible D gene (5 bases). CDR1 and CDR2 (germline): LNHDA, SQIVND (reference sequence). The length of the CDR3 is 17 residues. Trimming left V 4 bases short and J 9 bases short, with 25 bases between. This CDR3 is CASSNDKRLERVVEQFF. The CDR3 bases are TGTGCCAGTAGTAACGACAAGCGGCTGGAGAGGGTGGTTGAGCAGTTCTTC.

This sequence joins TRBV6-1 and TRBJ2-7; the D gene is possibly TRBD2 (6 bases). Trimming cost V 11 bases and J 0 bases, with 17 bases left between them. CDR3 length: 14 amino acids. Germline V CDR1 and CDR2: MNHNS, SASEGT. Written as DNA, the CDR3 is TGTGCCGGGAAGGTCGGGGACTCCTCCTACGAGCAGTACTTC. This gives the protein CAGKVGDSSYEQYF.

The rearrangement links TRBV27 to TRBJ2-3, with 7 nucleotides matching TRBD1. The CDR3 is 17 residues long. Per the germline V gene, CDR1 is MNHEY and CDR2 is SMNVEV (reference sequence). V was clipped by 0 bases and J by 3 bases; unmatched bases: 9. The CDR3 coding sequence is TGTGCCAGCAGTTTATCGTTCCCCCGACAGGGTACAGATACGCAGTATTTT. Translation: CASSLSFPRQGTDTQYF.

The chain is built from TRBV5-1 and TRBJ2-7; D is undetermined. Deletions cut 1 base from V and 4 bases from J, with 9 bases between. Germline V gives CDR1 SGHRS, CDR2 YFSETQ. The CDR3 loop spans 13 amino acids. The CDR3 nucleotides are TGCGCCAGCAGCTTGCAATACGGTTACGAGCAGTACTTC. Translation gives CASSLQYGYEQYF.

The chain couples TRBV25-1 to TRBJ1-1; unclear D gene. V lost 6 bases and J 7 bases, leaving 9 bases between the germline ends. From germline, CDR1 is MGHDK and CDR2 SYGVNS. This CDR3 region has 11 residues. The CDR3 DNA sequence: TGTGCCAGCAGAAACACGGGTGAAGCTTTCTTT. Translating it yields CASRNTGEAFF.

The chain uses TRBV6-6 and TRBJ1-5; D is unresolved. Germline V lookup: CDR1 MNHNY, CDR2 SVGAGI (reference sequence). Trimming removed 6 bases from V and 9 bases from J, with 12 bases in between. CDR3 length equals 12 residues. As DNA, the CDR3 is TGTGCCAGCAGAGACGGGAACCGGCCCCAGCATTTT. Encoded protein: CASRDGNRPQHF.

The genes are TRBV6-4 and TRBJ1-2; 9 nucleotides line up with TRBD1. In germline, CDR1 is MRHNA, CDR2 SNTAGT. This CDR3 contains 14 residues. The V gene end was trimmed by 3 bases and the J gene end by 4 bases; junction bases not matched to a gene: 3. Here the CDR3 DNA reads TGTGCCAGCAGTGAAGGGACAGGGAGCTATGGCTACACCTTC. It encodes CASSEGTGSYGYTF.

As DNA, the CDR3 is TGTGCCACCAGCAGGGGGGACACTCAGATTTCACGCTCCTACACCTTC. Translation: CATSRGDTQISRSYTF. This chain joins TRBV15 and TRBJ1-2, with D possibly matching TRBD1 (6 bases). CDR3 size: 16 residues. Deletions cut 3 bases from V and 10 bases from J, with 24 bases between. Germline V gives CDR1 LNHNV, CDR2 YYDKDF (reference sequence).

The chain combines TRBV5-8 with TRBJ1-5, with D tentatively TRBD1 (5 bases). The germline V and J ends were trimmed by 5 bases and 2 bases, with 14 bases remaining between them. Germline lookup yields CDR1 SGHTS and CDR2 YDEGEE. CDR3 length: 15 residues. CDR3 coding DNA: TGTGCCAGCAGTACGGGACTCCGGGGCAATCAGCCCCAGCATTTT. This gives the protein CASSTGLRGNQPQHF. Combining the CDR3 with reference TRBV5-8 and TRBJ1-5 gives the whole variable domain EAGVTQSPTHLIKTRGQQATLRCSPISGHTSVYWYQQALGLGLQFLLWYDEGEERNRGNFPPRFSGRQFPNYSSELNVNALELEDSALYLCASSTGLRGNQPQHFGDGTRLSIL.

This rearrangement joins TRBV19 to TRBJ2-1; 13 bases are shared with TRBD2. The ends lost 3 bases at V and 4 bases at J; junction bases unmatched: 12. The CDR3 extends over 19 amino acids. Looked up from germline, CDR1 is LNHDA and CDR2 is SQIVND (reference sequence). CDR3 coding DNA: TGTGCCAGTAGTATGCCGGGACTAGCGGGGAGAGGGTTTTACAATGAGCAGTTCTTC. Translation: CASSMPGLAGRGFYNEQFF. Full variable domain (missing parts from reference TRBV19 and TRBJ2-1): DGGITQSPKYLFRKEGQNVTLSCEQNLNHDAMYWYRQDPGQGLRLIYYSQIVNDFQKGDIAEGYSVSREKKESFPLTVTSAQKNPTAFYLCASSMPGLAGRGFYNEQFFGPGTRLTVL.

The CDR3 reads CSAGLPNTGELFF. The CDR3 coding sequence is TGCAGCGCGGGACTACCTAACACCGGGGAGCTGTTTTTT. V and J are TRBV29-1 and TRBJ2-2; 7 bases are a match to TRBD2. The V segment lost 7 bases and the J segment 2 bases; nucleotides outside the gene matches: 4. This CDR3 region has 13 residues. The germline V gene encodes CDR1 SQVTM and CDR2 ANQGSEA.

CDR3 sequence reads: CASSLAGTGSFVGYTF. DNA of the CDR3: TGTGCCAGCAGTTTGGCCGGGACAGGGTCTTTTGTTGGCTACACCTTC. This chain links TRBV27 with TRBJ1-2, with 9 bases identical to TRBD1. The CDR3 extends over 16 amino acids. With 3 bases clipped from V and 7 bases from J, the junction kept 12 bases outside the gene matches. Germline V lookup: CDR1 MNHEY, CDR2 SMNVEV (reference sequence).

This clone was seen a few times. This chain joins TRBV5-4 and TRBJ2-6; D is perhaps TRBD1 (6 bases). The CDR3 is made up of 17 amino acids. Per the germline V gene, CDR1 is SGHNT and CDR2 is YYREEE (reference sequence). Trimming removed 4 bases from V and 5 bases from J, with 19 bases in between. The CDR3: CASSVTMTGQRANVLTF. The CDR3 bases are TGTGCCAGCAGCGTAACTATGACAGGCCAGAGGGCCAACGTCCTGACTTTC. The full variable domain, its missing parts supplied by reference TRBV5-4 and TRBJ2-6, is ETGVTQSPTHLIKTRGQQVTLRCSSQSGHNTVSWYQQALGQGPQFIFQYYREEENGRGNFPPRFSGLQFPNYSSELNVNALELDDSALYLCASSVTMTGQRANVLTFGAGSRLTVL.

The table lists this clone with a count of one. The chain recombines TRBV19 with TRBJ2-1, with 12 bases matching TRBD2. Germline lookup yields CDR1 LNHDA and CDR2 SQIVND (reference sequence). V lost 3 bases and J lost 5; bases outside the gene matches: 2. The CDR3 has 15 residues. CDR3 sequence reads: CASSIWTSGNNEQFF. CDR3 coding DNA: TGTGCCAGTAGTATCTGGACTAGCGGGAACAATGAGCAGTTCTTC.

The chain has TRBV5-4 and TRBJ2-3, with D perhaps matching TRBD2 (5 bases). V lost 6 bases and J 4 bases, leaving 15 bases between the germline ends. This CDR3 has 14 residues. Germline CDR1 and CDR2: SGHNT and YYREEE (reference sequence). The chain's CDR3 is CASTLVGGADTQYF. In DNA, the CDR3 is TGTGCCAGCACCCTGGTAGGAGGAGCAGATACGCAGTATTTT.

The V call is TRBV28, the J call TRBJ1-3; TRBD1 agrees at 10 bases. Looked up from germline, CDR1 is MDHEN and CDR2 is SYDVKM. This CDR3 has 17 residues. V shed 2 bases and J 8 bases; nucleotides not matched to a gene: 12. The CDR3 nucleotides are TGTGCCAGCAGTTTACCCGCGGGGACAGGGGCTTTGGACACCATATATTTT. Translating gives CASSLPAGTGALDTIYF.

The chain couples TRBV6-1 to TRBJ2-7; 7 nucleotides line up with TRBD2. The V segment lost 3 bases and the J segment 3 bases; nucleotides outside the gene matches: 2. The CDR3 is 13 amino acids. Germline V CDR1 and CDR2: MNHNS, SASEGT. CDR3 amino acids: CASSDGGGYEQYF. Written as DNA, the CDR3 is TGTGCCAGCAGTGATGGGGGGGGCTACGAGCAGTACTTC.